This T cell receptor beta chain was obtained from a study of control samples from healthy donors and cancer patients. The CDR3 has 17 amino acids. Trimming took 2 bases from V and 5 from J; bases not matched to a gene: 12. The V gene's germline CDR1 is SGHKS and CDR2 YYEKEE (reference sequence). The repertoire was sequenced with immunoSEQ multiplex PCR; TCRdb's copy has only in-frame clones and lacks some. The data show about 98,000 clones, over 60% seen once. This clonotype was sampled from a woman in her 30s in good health. The sample was blood. V is TRBV5-5 and J is TRBJ2-5; 10 bases map to TRBD2. CDR3 residues: CASSLWSSGGAVETQYF. DNA for the CDR3: TGTGCCAGCAGCTTATGGTCGAGCGGGGGGGCGGTGGAGACCCAGTACTTC.